The clone carrying this T cell receptor beta chain appeared a few times. The antigen remains unidentified. The record originates from a study of T cells in localized non-small cell lung cancer. Findings and limits, study-wide: The study found T cell clonality highest in uninvolved adjacent lung, above tumor. An association was observed between higher blood T cell density and longer overall survival. Out of the top 100 tumor clones, a median approximately 57 were seen in adjacent lung. Heterogeneity remains possible because sequencing was limited to only one tumor region.

From germline, CDR1 is SNHLY and CDR2 FYNNEI. Trimming at V came to 4 bases and at J to 4 bases, leaving 10 bases not matched to a gene. The CDR3 spans 15 residues. Libraries were prepared by immunoSEQ multiplex PCR; TCRdb keeps only in-frame clonotypes and omits some of them. In the table there are 8,500 to 10,000 clones, approximately 89% of which are singletons. J is TRBJ2-7 and V is TRBV2; 7 bases map to TRBD2. Source: peripheral blood, taken before any cancer treatment. This TCR was recovered from a female donor older than 55 with stage II squamous cell lung carcinoma. Here the CDR3 reads CASSGPGTTKYEQYV. The DNA for the CDR3 is TGTGCCAGCAGTGGACCCGGGACTACTAAATACGAGCAGTACGTC.